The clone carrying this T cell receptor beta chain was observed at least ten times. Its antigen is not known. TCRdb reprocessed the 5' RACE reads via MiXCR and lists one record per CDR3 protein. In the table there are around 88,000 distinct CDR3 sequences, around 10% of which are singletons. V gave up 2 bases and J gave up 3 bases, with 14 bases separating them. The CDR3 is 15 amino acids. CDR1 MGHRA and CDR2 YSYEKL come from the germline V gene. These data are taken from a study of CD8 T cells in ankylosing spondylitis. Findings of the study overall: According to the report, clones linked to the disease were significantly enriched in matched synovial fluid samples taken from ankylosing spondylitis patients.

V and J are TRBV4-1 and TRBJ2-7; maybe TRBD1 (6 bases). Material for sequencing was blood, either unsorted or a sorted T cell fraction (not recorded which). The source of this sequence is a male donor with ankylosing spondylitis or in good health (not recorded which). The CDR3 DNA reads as TGCGCCAGCAGCCAACTAAGGGACAATCTCTACGAGCAGTACTTC. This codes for CASSQLRDNLYEQYF.